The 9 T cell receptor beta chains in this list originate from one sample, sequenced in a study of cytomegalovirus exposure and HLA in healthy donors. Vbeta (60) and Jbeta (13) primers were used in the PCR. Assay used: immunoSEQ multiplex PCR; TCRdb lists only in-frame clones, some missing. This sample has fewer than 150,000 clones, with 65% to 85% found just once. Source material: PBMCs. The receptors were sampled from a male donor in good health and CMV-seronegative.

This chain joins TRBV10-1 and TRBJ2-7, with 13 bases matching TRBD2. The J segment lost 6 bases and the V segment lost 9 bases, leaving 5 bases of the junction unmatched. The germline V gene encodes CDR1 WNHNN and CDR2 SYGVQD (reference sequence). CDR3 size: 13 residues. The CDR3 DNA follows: TGCGCCAGTGGACTAGCGGGAGCCGGCGAGCAGTACTTC. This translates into CASGLAGAGEQYF.

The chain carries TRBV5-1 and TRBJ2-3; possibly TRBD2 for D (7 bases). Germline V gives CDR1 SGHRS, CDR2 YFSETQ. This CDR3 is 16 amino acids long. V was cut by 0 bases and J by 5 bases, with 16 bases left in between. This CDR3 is CASSLGSGGQGDTQYF. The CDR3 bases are TGCGCCAGCAGCTTGGGGTCCGGGGGGCAGGGAGATACGCAGTATTTT.

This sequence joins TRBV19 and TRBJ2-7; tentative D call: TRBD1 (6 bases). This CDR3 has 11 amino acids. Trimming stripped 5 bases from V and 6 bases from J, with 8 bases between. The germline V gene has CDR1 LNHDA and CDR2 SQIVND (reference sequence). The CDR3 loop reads CASSWGLEQYF. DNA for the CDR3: TGTGCCAGTAGTTGGGGGCTCGAGCAGTACTTC.

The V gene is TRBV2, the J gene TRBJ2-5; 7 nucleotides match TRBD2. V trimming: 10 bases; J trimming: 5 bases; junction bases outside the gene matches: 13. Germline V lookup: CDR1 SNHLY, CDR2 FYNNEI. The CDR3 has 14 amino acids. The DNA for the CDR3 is TGTGCCAACAAATTGGGGGGGTCCTGGGAGACCCAGTACTTC. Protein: CANKLGGSWETQYF.

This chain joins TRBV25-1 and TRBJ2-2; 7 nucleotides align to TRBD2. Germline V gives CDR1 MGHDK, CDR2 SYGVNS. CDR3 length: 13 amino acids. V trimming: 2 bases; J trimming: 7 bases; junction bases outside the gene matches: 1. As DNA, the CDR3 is TGTGCCAGCAGTGAAACGGGGGGCGGGGAGCTGTTTTTT. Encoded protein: CASSETGGGELFF.

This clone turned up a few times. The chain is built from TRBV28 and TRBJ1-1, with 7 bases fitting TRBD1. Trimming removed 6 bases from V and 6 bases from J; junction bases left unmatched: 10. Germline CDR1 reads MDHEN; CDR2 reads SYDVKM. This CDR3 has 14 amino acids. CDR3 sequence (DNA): TGTGCCAGCAGATTGACAGGGACGTACGCTGAAGCTTTCTTT. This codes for CASRLTGTYAEAFF.

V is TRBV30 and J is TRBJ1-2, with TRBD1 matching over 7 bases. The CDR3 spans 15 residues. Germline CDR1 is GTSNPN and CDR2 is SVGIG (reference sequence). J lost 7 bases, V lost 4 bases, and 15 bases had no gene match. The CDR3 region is CAWTRGRGRWSGYTF. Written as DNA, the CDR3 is TGTGCCTGGACTAGAGGAAGGGGGCGCTGGAGTGGCTACACCTTC.

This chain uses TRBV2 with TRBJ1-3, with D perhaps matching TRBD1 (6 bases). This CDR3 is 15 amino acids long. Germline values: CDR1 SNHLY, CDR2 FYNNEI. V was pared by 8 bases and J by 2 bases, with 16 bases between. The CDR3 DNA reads TGTGCCAGCGGGGGCGGGGGGGGCCCTGGAAACACCATATATTTT. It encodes CASGGGGGPGNTIYF.

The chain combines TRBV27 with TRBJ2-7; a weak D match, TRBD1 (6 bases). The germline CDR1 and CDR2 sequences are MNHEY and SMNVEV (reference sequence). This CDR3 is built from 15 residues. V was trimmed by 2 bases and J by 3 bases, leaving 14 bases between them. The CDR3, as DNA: TGTGCCAGCAGTTTAATGACAGGAAAAGTCTACGAGCAGTACTTC. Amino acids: CASSLMTGKVYEQYF.